The source of this T cell receptor (beta chain) is a study of blood T cells in healthy people across ages. Comments on this clonotype: An end of the junction differs from the germline gene, which may be a read error.

It was with a sample-barcoded 5' primer and a J-beta primer mix that a second PCR of about 6 to 11 cycles was run. TCRdb re-called the 5' RACE reads through MiXCR, storing one row per CDR3 protein. The repertoire holds fewer than 800,000 distinct CDR3 sequences, with 20% to 25% as singletons. The receptor was isolated from a man aged 65-85 years in good health. The sequencing sample was made of blood.

CDR3 loop: CGVPVGGPSTDTQYF. The CDR3 DNA is TGCGGCGTCCCCGTGGGTGGTCCGAGCACAGATACGCAGTATTTT. The chain uses TRBV29-1 and TRBJ2-3; D ambiguous. The CDR3 extends over 15 amino acids. Germline CDR1 reads SQVTM; CDR2 reads ANQGSEA.